The 5 T cell receptor beta chains given below trace back to one sample, sequenced in a study of T-cell memory formation after mild COVID-19. Using its own MiXCR run on the 5' RACE reads, TCRdb lists one record per CDR3 protein. Here the sample spans 300,000 to 350,000 distinct CDR3 sequences, roughly 13% being singletons. Sequenced material: PBMCs or a T cell subset sorted from them (not recorded which). These receptors were obtained from a man in his late teens or twenties who had mild COVID-19 (a few samples of this study predate the infection). Cell type and time point are not known.

This clonotype occurred once. J is TRBJ1-4 and V is TRBV18, with 7 bases matching TRBD1. The V and J ends lost 2 bases and 5 bases, in that order; junction bases with no gene match: 5. The germline CDR1 and CDR2 sequences are KGHSH and LQKENI. This CDR3 has 15 amino acids. The CDR3 region has the DNA TGTGCCAGCTCACCAGTACAGGGGCGGAATGAAAAACTGTTTTTT. It yields the protein CASSPVQGRNEKLFF.

The V and J genes are TRBV10-3 and TRBJ2-1; TRBD1 aligns across 9 bases. J gave up 6 bases and V 2 bases, and 5 bases lay outside the gene matches. The CDR3 covers 15 residues. Per germline, CDR1 ENHRY and CDR2 SYGVKD. The DNA of the CDR3 is TGTGCCATCAGTGAGGCGGGGACAGGGATCAATGAGCAGTTCTTC. Encoded protein: CAISEAGTGINEQFF.

This clonotype showed up just a few times. The CDR3 DNA reads TGTGCCAGCAGCGCACCGGGACAGGGGGTCAGAGAGACCCAGTACTTC. This codes for CASSAPGQGVRETQYF. V usage is TRBV9 and J usage is TRBJ2-5; 11 bases agree with TRBD1. This CDR3 has 16 residues. V shed 3 bases and J 4 bases; nucleotides not matched to a gene: 8. Per germline, CDR1 SGDLS and CDR2 YYNGEE.

The chain employs TRBV12-3 or TRBV12-4 and TRBJ2-3; 8 bases are shared with TRBD2. The CDR3 has 15 amino acids. The V segment lost 6 bases and the J segment 5 bases; nucleotides outside the gene matches: 10. This chain's CDR3 is CASSTPAAGGDTQYF. CDR3 bases: TGTGCCAGCAGCACACCCGCGGCGGGGGGAGATACGCAGTATTTT.

V usage is TRBV10-3 and J usage is TRBJ2-7, with 7 bases aligning to TRBD1. Germline loops: CDR1 ENHRY, CDR2 SYGVKD. The CDR3 runs 14 residues. J was trimmed by 5 bases and V by 3 bases; bases with no gene match: 7. As DNA, the CDR3 is TGTGCCATCAGTGAAAGAGGGGGCCGCAACGAGCAGTACGTC. Protein product: CAISERGGRNEQYV.